Following are 31 T cell receptor beta chains from one sample sequenced in a study of cytomegalovirus exposure and HLA in healthy donors. Assay used: immunoSEQ multiplex PCR; TCRdb lists only in-frame clones, some missing. Counted here are 200,000 to 300,000 clones, roughly 87% occurring once; the ten biggest clones make up 12%. What was sequenced was PBMCs. These receptors were taken from a man in his late teens or twenties in good health and CMV-seropositive.

V is TRBV10-3 and J is TRBJ2-7; tentatively, D is TRBD1 (6 bases). The ends were cut back, 2 bases at V and 1 base at J, with 9 bases in the middle. The CDR3 is 14 residues long. CDR1 ENHRY and CDR2 SYGVKD come from the germline V gene. CDR3: CAISEGDTSYEQYF. The CDR3 DNA reads TGTGCCATCAGTGAGGGGGACACTTCCTACGAGCAGTACTTC.

This clone came up once. The chain recombines TRBV9 with TRBJ1-5; TRBD1 aligns across 10 bases. The CDR3 contains 14 residues. With 4 bases clipped from V and 4 bases from J, the junction kept 2 bases outside the gene matches. CDR1 and CDR2 (germline): SGDLS, YYNGEE. The CDR3 is CASSPGQGNQPQHF. CDR3 nucleotide sequence: TGTGCCAGCAGCCCGGGACAGGGGAATCAGCCCCAGCATTTT.

The genes are TRBV4-1 and TRBJ2-7, with D possibly matching TRBD2 (6 bases). CDR3 length: 15 residues. Germline CDR1 is MGHRA and CDR2 is YSYEKL. Trimming cost V 5 bases and J 5 bases, with 19 bases left between them. As DNA, the CDR3 is TGCGCCAGCAGCTTCCGACTAGGAATCGGGGACGAGCAGTACTTC. Its translation is CASSFRLGIGDEQYF.

The V and J genes are TRBV6-5 and TRBJ1-2; no clear D gene. The CDR3 contains 13 residues. V shed 6 bases and J shed 5 bases, with 13 bases lying between them. CDR1 is MNHEY and CDR2 is SVGAGI in the germline V gene. In DNA, the CDR3 is TGTGCCAGCAGCCGAGACGGACCGTATGGCTACACCTTC. Amino acid sequence: CASSRDGPYGYTF.

The chain uses TRBV6-1 and TRBJ2-1, with 8 bases matching TRBD1. Germline loops: CDR1 MNHNS, CDR2 SASEGT. The CDR3 sequence is 15 residues long. V shed 4 bases and J 7 bases; nucleotides not matched to a gene: 9. The CDR3 reads CASSVGQTGGNEQFF. The CDR3 nucleotides read TGTGCCAGCAGTGTGGGCCAAACAGGGGGTAATGAGCAGTTCTTC.

The CDR3 spells CASSHDKPNTGELFF. The CDR3 nucleotides are TGTGCCAGCAGCCATGACAAACCGAACACCGGGGAGCTGTTTTTT. The chain couples TRBV5-4 to TRBJ2-2; D uncertain. The CDR3 is 15 amino acids. Trimming removed 4 bases at V and 0 bases at J, with 10 bases between. Germline CDR1 is SGHNT and CDR2 is YYREEE (reference sequence).

This clone was detected only once. The genes are TRBV27 and TRBJ2-1; 9 nucleotides align to TRBD2. Germline V lookup: CDR1 MNHEY, CDR2 SMNVEV (reference sequence). The CDR3 totals 16 residues. V trimming: 2 bases; J trimming: 12 bases; junction bases outside the gene matches: 14. The CDR3 DNA follows: TGTGCCAGCAGTTTAGGGCTGCGGGAGGGTCAAGTAAGGCAGTTCTTC. Translated: CASSLGLREGQVRQFF.

V gene TRBV10-1 combines with J gene TRBJ2-7; TRBD2 aligns across 14 bases. The ends lost 4 bases at V and 2 bases at J; junction bases unmatched: 4. The CDR3 spans 16 residues. Germline CDR1 reads WNHNN; CDR2 reads SYGVQD (reference sequence). This CDR3 is CASSGGTSGSTYEQYF. CDR3 nucleotide sequence: TGCGCCAGCAGTGGCGGGACTAGCGGGAGTACCTACGAGCAGTACTTC.

The chain carries TRBV19 and TRBJ2-7; possible D gene TRBD2, 6 bases. The length of the CDR3 is 16 residues. V was trimmed by 5 bases and J by 0 bases, leaving 17 bases between them. Per the germline V gene, CDR1 is LNHDA and CDR2 is SQIVND (reference sequence). The CDR3 is CASSPSGTPSSYEQYF. The CDR3 DNA sequence: TGTGCCAGTAGTCCGTCCGGGACTCCTAGCTCCTACGAGCAGTACTTC.

This clone was detected only once. The chain is built from TRBV7-2 and TRBJ1-3, with 10 bases fitting TRBD1. With 5 bases clipped from V and 2 bases from J, the junction kept 6 bases outside the gene matches. The CDR3 sequence is 16 residues long. CDR1 and CDR2 (germline): SGHTA, FQGNSA. CDR3 amino acids: CASSTGQGDAGNTIYF. As DNA, the CDR3 is TGTGCCAGCAGCACCGGACAGGGGGACGCTGGAAACACCATATATTTT.

This rearrangement joins TRBV5-1 to TRBJ1-5, with D possibly matching TRBD1 (5 bases). The CDR3 runs to 14 residues. Trimming stripped 0 bases from V and 5 bases from J, with 9 bases between. CDR1 and CDR2 from the germline V gene are SGHRS and YFSETQ. Written as DNA, the CDR3 is TGCGCCAGCAGCTTGGAGGGGCCGGATCAGCCCCAGCATTTT. Protein: CASSLEGPDQPQHF.

V gene TRBV5-1 combines with J gene TRBJ1-3, with TRBD1 matching over 10 bases. Germline CDR1 reads SGHRS; CDR2 reads YFSETQ. The CDR3 extends over 15 amino acids. V was pared by 4 bases and J by 4 bases, with 5 bases of the junction left unmatched. The CDR3 reads CASSPSGQGGNTIYF. CDR3 DNA: TGCGCCAGCAGCCCCTCGGGACAGGGGGGAAACACCATATATTTT. The full variable domain, its missing parts supplied by reference TRBV5-1 and TRBJ1-3, is KAGVTQTPRYLIKTRGQQVTLSCSPISGHRSVSWYQQTPGQGLQFLFEYFSETQRNKGNFPGRFSGRQFSNSRSEMNVSTLELGDSALYLCASSPSGQGGNTIYFGEGSWLTVV.

The chain employs TRBV4-2 and TRBJ2-3; D gene ambiguous. The length of the CDR3 is 14 residues. Trimming pared 1 base from V and 5 bases from J, leaving 10 bases between. Germline V gene data show CDR1 as LGHNA and CDR2 as YNFKEQ. CDR3 bases: TGTGCCAGCAGCCAAGGGGTAGGGAAAGATACGCAGTATTTT. Amino acids: CASSQGVGKDTQYF.

The chain recombines TRBV4-2 with TRBJ2-1, with a tentative D call TRBD1 (5 bases). This CDR3 has 15 residues. Germline values: CDR1 LGHNA, CDR2 YNFKEQ. V lost 4 bases, J lost 10 bases, and 20 bases lay in between. The CDR3 sequence: CASSPDARAENEQFF. The CDR3 DNA reads as TGTGCCAGCAGCCCCGACGCCAGGGCCGAGAACGAGCAGTTCTTC.

V and J are TRBV11-2 and TRBJ1-2, with TRBD1 identical over 8 bases. In germline, CDR1 is SGHAT, CDR2 FQNNGV. The CDR3 consists of 14 residues. The ends lost 5 bases at V and 5 bases at J; junction bases unmatched: 7. In DNA, the CDR3 is TGTGCCAGCAGCCCAGGACAGGGTGTGTATGGCTACACCTTC. It codes for CASSPGQGVYGYTF.

The gene calls are TRBV7-9 and TRBJ2-1; D unclear. The CDR3 is 12 residues long. Trimming removed 5 bases at V and 10 bases at J, with 12 bases between. In germline, CDR1 is SEHNR, CDR2 FQNEAQ (reference sequence). CDR3 coding DNA: TGTGCCAGCAGCCCAAGGGAAGCAGAGCAGTTCTTC. Translated: CASSPREAEQFF.

This clone was detected only a few times. The chain couples TRBV18 to TRBJ1-2; 8 bases align to TRBD1. The CDR3 runs 14 residues. Unmatched junction bases numbered 7, after V lost 4 bases and J lost 6 bases. Germline V gene lookup returns CDR1 KGHSH and CDR2 LQKENI. CDR3 amino acids: CASSQSGGADGYTF. In nucleotides, the CDR3 is TGTGCCAGCTCACAGTCAGGGGGCGCCGATGGCTACACCTTC.

This clone has more than one count but fewer than ten. CDR3: CASSLAEYSYEQYF. As DNA, the CDR3 is TGTGCCAGCAGTTTAGCGGAGTACTCCTACGAGCAGTACTTC. The rearrangement links TRBV27 to TRBJ2-7; D is ambiguous. Trimming pared 2 bases from V and 0 bases from J, leaving 8 bases between. Germline lookup yields CDR1 MNHEY and CDR2 SMNVEV (reference sequence). The CDR3 extends over 14 amino acids.

The rearrangement joins TRBV6-5 to TRBJ1-2, with D perhaps matching TRBD1 (5 bases). From germline, CDR1 is MNHEY and CDR2 SVGAGI. V lost 3 bases to trimming and J lost 7 bases, with 9 bases between them. The CDR3 extends over 12 amino acids. The CDR3 DNA sequence: TGTGCCAGCAGTTATATTGGGGCTGGCTACACCTTC. Encoded protein: CASSYIGAGYTF.

This chain uses TRBV7-2 with TRBJ2-7; possible D gene TRBD1, 5 bases. The V end was cut by 5 bases, the J end by 2 bases, with 13 bases between. CDR1 is SGHTA, CDR2 FQGNSA, per germline. The CDR3 covers 14 residues. The DNA of the CDR3 is TGTGCCAGCAGCCCGACAGATTTTCCCTACGAGCAGTACTTC. Encoded protein: CASSPTDFPYEQYF. The full variable domain, its missing parts supplied by reference TRBV7-2 and TRBJ2-7, is GAGVSQSPSNKVTEKGKDVELRCDPISGHTALYWYRQSLGQGLEFLIYFQGNSAPDKSGLPSDRFSAERTGGSVSTLTIQRTQQEDSAVYLCASSPTDFPYEQYFGPGTRLTVT.

This clone showed up just once. The CDR3 spells CASSELLGYNEQFF. CDR3 nucleotide sequence: TGCGCCAGCAGTGAACTTCTGGGATACAATGAGCAGTTCTTC. The rearrangement links TRBV10-1 to TRBJ2-1; no clear D gene. Trimming removed 3 bases at V and 4 bases at J, with 10 bases between. The V gene's germline CDR1 is WNHNN and CDR2 SYGVQD (reference sequence). There are 14 residues in the CDR3.

The chain is built from TRBV6-1 and TRBJ2-1; 9 bases are a match to TRBD2. Germline V gives CDR1 MNHNS, CDR2 SASEGT. V dropped 7 bases and J dropped 7; count of bases not matched to a gene: 8. The CDR3 sequence is 14 residues long. DNA for the CDR3: TGTGCCAGCATAGGTCTAGCGGGAAGGAATGAGCAGTTCTTC. It encodes CASIGLAGRNEQFF.

The chain uses TRBV7-2 and TRBJ2-7, with 8 positions matching TRBD1. The CDR3 spans 16 residues. V shed 5 bases and J 0 bases; nucleotides not matched to a gene: 9. CDR1 and CDR2 from the germline V gene are SGHTA and FQGNSA. Written as DNA, the CDR3 is TGTGCCAGCAGCCGGGGACAGGTGGGGAGCTCCTACGAGCAGTACTTC. Translating it yields CASSRGQVGSSYEQYF.

The chain combines TRBV6-5 with TRBJ1-2, with TRBD1 matching 11 bases. Germline lookup yields CDR1 MNHEY and CDR2 SVGAGI. The CDR3 length is 14 residues. Trimming took 4 bases from V and 6 from J; bases not matched to a gene: 4. The chain's CDR3 is CASSWGQGVDGYTF. As DNA, the CDR3 is TGTGCCAGCAGTTGGGGACAGGGGGTCGATGGCTACACCTTC.

The chain employs TRBV18 and TRBJ2-7, with 8 bases aligning to TRBD1. The length of the CDR3 is 16 residues. The germline V gene has CDR1 KGHSH and CDR2 LQKENI. V lost 3 bases and J lost 3; bases outside the gene matches: 10. CDR3 loop: CASSPLGSTGDYEQYF. The CDR3 DNA reads TGTGCCAGCTCACCGCTCGGATCGACAGGGGACTACGAGCAGTACTTC.

V is TRBV11-3 and J is TRBJ2-2; 7 nucleotides line up with TRBD2. V dropped 3 bases and J dropped 4; count of bases not matched to a gene: 5. CDR1 is SGHNT, CDR2 YENEEA, per germline. The CDR3 covers 15 residues. The CDR3 DNA reads as TGTGCCAGCAGCTTGGGAGGGAGTGGCACCGGGGAGCTGTTTTTT. Amino acid sequence: CASSLGGSGTGELFF.

This clone was seen only once. The J gene is TRBJ1-1, the V gene TRBV9; the match to TRBD1 covers 7 bases. The CDR3 extends over 14 amino acids. V shed 2 bases and J 2 bases; nucleotides not matched to a gene: 3. Germline V gives CDR1 SGDLS, CDR2 YYNGEE. DNA for the CDR3: TGTGCCAGCAGCGTTGGACAGGCTAACACTGAAGCTTTCTTT. As protein: CASSVGQANTEAFF. The full variable domain, in which reference TRBV9 and TRBJ1-1 provide the parts outside the CDR3, is DSGVTQTPKHLITATGQRVTLRCSPRSGDLSVYWYQQSLDQGLQFLIQYYNGEERAKGNILERFSAQQFPDLHSELNLSSLELGDSALYFCASSVGQANTEAFFGQGTRLTVV.

This chain joins TRBV27 and TRBJ2-7; 11 nucleotides match TRBD2. Unmatched junction bases numbered 5, after V lost 3 bases and J lost 4 bases. Germline CDR1 and CDR2: MNHEY and SMNVEV (reference sequence). The CDR3 consists of 15 residues. The CDR3 DNA reads as TGTGCCAGCAGTTTGGTAGCGGGAGGGGAGTACGAGCAGTACTTC. Encoded protein: CASSLVAGGEYEQYF.

A note on this clone: At the DNA level, this CDR3 is encoded by other sequences in the same sample as well. V gene TRBV9 combines with J gene TRBJ2-1; 11 bases align to TRBD2. The CDR3 has 16 residues. Germline V gene lookup returns CDR1 SGDLS and CDR2 YYNGEE. V was clipped by 3 bases and J by 0 bases; unmatched bases: 2. The CDR3 coding sequence is TGTGCCAGCAGCGGACTAGCGGGAAGCTCCTACAATGAGCAGTTCTTC. Translated, it gives CASSGLAGSSYNEQFF.

Only a few counts were recorded for this clone. The CDR3 here is CASSRTQGDYGYTF. The CDR3 DNA reads as TGTGCCAGCAGCAGAACACAGGGGGACTATGGCTACACCTTC. The V call is TRBV5-4, the J call TRBJ1-2, with 8 bases aligning to TRBD1. Germline lookup yields CDR1 SGHNT and CDR2 YYREEE (reference sequence). The CDR3 has 14 residues. Unmatched junction bases numbered 5, after V lost 4 bases and J lost 3 bases.

The CDR3 bases are TGCGCCAGCAGCTCGGGACAGGGGTGGGATGGCTACACCTTC. Amino acids: CASSSGQGWDGYTF. This chain joins TRBV5-1 and TRBJ1-2; 10 bases align to TRBD1. CDR3 length: 14 amino acids. Looked up from germline, CDR1 is SGHRS and CDR2 is YFSETQ. Trimming cost V 3 bases and J 6 bases; bases outside gene matches: 5.